This T cell receptor beta chain was documented in a study of blood T cell repertoires in COVID-19. Only in-frame clones appear in the TCRdb table, and some are missing; sequencing was by immunoSEQ multiplex PCR. The data show over 65,000 clones, around 86% seen once. V was shortened by 0 bases and J by 1 base, with 12 bases between the two germline ends. The germline V gene encodes CDR1 MNHEY and CDR2 SVGAGI. The CDR3 totals 16 residues. This sequence originates from a man aged 45-65 years with active or convalescent COVID-19. The rearrangement uses TRBV6-5 and TRBJ1-1; D ambiguous. The sequencing sample was made of peripheral blood. CDR3 DNA sequence: TGTGCCAGCAGTTACTCATCCGGACGGGGGAACACTGAAGCTTTCTTT. The encoded protein is CASSYSSGRGNTEAFF.